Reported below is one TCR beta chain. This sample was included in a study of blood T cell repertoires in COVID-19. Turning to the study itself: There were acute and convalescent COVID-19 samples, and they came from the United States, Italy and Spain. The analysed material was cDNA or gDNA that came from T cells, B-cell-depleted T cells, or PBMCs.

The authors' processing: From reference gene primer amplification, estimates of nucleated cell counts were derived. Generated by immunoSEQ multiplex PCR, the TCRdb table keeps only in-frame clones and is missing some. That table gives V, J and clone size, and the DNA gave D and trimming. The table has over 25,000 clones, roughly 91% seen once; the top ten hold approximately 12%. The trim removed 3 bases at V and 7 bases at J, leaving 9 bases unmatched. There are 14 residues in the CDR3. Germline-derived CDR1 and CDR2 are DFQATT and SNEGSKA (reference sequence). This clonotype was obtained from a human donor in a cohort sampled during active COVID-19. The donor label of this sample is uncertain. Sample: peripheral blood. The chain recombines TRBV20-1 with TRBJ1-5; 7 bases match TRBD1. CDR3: CSASPGTATQPQHF. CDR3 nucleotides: TGCAGTGCTAGTCCCGGGACAGCAACGCAGCCCCAGCATTTT.